Described below is a single T cell receptor beta chain sequence and its context. This sample is part of a study of blood T cells in healthy people across ages. V dropped 5 bases and J dropped 2; count of bases not matched to a gene: 5. CDR3 size: 14 residues. In germline, CDR1 is GTSNPN, CDR2 SVGIG (reference sequence). The use of a sample-barcoded 5' primer and a J-beta primer mix characterized a second PCR of roughly 6 to 11 cycles. From the 5' RACE reads, TCRdb called clonotypes with MiXCR, one entry per CDR3 protein. The sample gives 700,000 to 800,000 distinct CDR3 sequences, 43% of which show up once; roughly 19% is in the top ten.

The chain employs TRBV30 and TRBJ2-5; 10 bases are shared with TRBD2. The sequenced sample was blood. This sequence originates from an older woman in good health. DNA for the CDR3: TGTGCCTGGGGGACTAGCGCTACACAAGAGACCCAGTACTTC. It codes for CAWGTSATQETQYF. The full variable domain, its missing parts supplied by reference TRBV30 and TRBJ2-5, is SQTIHQWPATLVQPVGSPLSLECTVEGTSNPNLYWYRQAAGRGLQLLFYSVGIGQISSEVPQNLSASRPQDRQFILSSKKLLLSDSGFYLCAWGTSATQETQYFGPGTRLLVL.